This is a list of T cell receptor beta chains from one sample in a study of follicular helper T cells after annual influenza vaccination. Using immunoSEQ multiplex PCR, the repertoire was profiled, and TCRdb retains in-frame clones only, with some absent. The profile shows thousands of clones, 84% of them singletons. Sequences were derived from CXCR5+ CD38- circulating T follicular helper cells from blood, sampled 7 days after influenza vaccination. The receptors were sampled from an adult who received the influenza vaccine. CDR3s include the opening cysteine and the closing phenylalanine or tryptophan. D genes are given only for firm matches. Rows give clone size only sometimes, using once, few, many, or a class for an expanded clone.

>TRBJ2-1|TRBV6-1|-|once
TGTGCCAGCACCCTGACAGCTACAAACAATGAGCAGTTCTTC
CASTLTATNNEQFF
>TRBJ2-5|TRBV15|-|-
TGTGCCACCAGCAGCGGGGCAGGGACGGGCGAGACCCAGTACTTC
CATSSGAGTGETQYF
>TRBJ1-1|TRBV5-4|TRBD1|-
TGTGCCAGCAGCACCGGGACAGGAAACACTGAAGCTTTCTTT
CASSTGTGNTEAFF
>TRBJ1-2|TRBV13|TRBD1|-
TGTGCCAGCAGCCTCTTCGACAGGGAGGATGGCTACACCTTC
CASSLFDREDGYTF
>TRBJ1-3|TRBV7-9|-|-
TGTGCCAGCAGCCATGACAGTCAGGCTGGAAACACCATATATTTT
CASSHDSQAGNTIYF
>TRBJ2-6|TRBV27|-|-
TGTGCCAGCAGTTCTAACAGGGTGCACGTCCTGACTTTC
CASSSNRVHVLTF
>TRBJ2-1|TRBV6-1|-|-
TGTGCCAGCAGGGCCGGGCAGGGTTACAATGAGCAGTTCTTC
CASRAGQGYNEQFF
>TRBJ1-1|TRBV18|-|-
TGTGCCAGCTCCCCGGGAGTGGGGGACACTGAAGCTTTCTTT
CASSPGVGDTEAFF
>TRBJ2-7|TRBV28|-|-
TGTGCCAGCAGCCCAGGGACACCTTACCAGCGGGAGCAGTACTTC
CASSPGTPYQREQYF
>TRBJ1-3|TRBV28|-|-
TGTGCCAGCGGAAGACTGACCCACTCTGGAAACACCATATATTTT
CASGRLTHSGNTIYF